One T cell receptor (beta chain) is described in this entry. These data originate in a study of T cells after posttransplantation cyclophosphamide. The naive gate required viable CD3+CD4+ or CD3+CD8+ cells with CCR7+CD45RA+CD45RO-CD95-CD27+CD28+ phenotype. TCRdb keeps only in-frame clones here, not all; method: immunoSEQ multiplex PCR. The sample lists 15,000 to 20,000 clones; about 95% were seen once. The source is a woman aged 45-59 years in good health and a related stem cell transplant donor. Material for sequencing was naive CD4+ T cells sorted from blood.

Here the CDR3 DNA reads TGTGCCAGCAGCTACAGGGTTAACACCGGGGAGCTGTTTTTT. Encoded protein: CASSYRVNTGELFF. The rearrangement links TRBV11-3 to TRBJ2-2; D is perhaps TRBD1 (6 bases). The CDR3 runs to 14 residues. The V gene's germline CDR1 is SGHNT and CDR2 YENEEA. The V end was cut by 4 bases, the J end by 2 bases, with 8 bases between.